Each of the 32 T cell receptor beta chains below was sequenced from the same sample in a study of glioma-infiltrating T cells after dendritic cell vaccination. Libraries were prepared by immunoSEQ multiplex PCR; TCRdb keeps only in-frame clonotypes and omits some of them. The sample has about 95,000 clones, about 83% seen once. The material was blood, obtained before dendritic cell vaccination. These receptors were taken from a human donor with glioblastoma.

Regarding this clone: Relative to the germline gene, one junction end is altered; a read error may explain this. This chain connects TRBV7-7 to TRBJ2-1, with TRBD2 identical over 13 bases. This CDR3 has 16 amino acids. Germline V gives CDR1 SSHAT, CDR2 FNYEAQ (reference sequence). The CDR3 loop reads CASSLGLAGSYNEQFF. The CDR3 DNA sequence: TGTGCTAGCAGCTTGGGACTAGCGGGAAGTTACAATGAGCAGTTCTTC.

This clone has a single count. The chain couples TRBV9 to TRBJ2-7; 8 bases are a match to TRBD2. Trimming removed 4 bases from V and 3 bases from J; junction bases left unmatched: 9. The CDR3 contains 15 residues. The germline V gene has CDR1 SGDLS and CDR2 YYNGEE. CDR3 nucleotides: TGTGCCAGCAGCACCCGGGAGGGGTCAGGCTACGAGCAGTACTTC. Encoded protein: CASSTREGSGYEQYF.

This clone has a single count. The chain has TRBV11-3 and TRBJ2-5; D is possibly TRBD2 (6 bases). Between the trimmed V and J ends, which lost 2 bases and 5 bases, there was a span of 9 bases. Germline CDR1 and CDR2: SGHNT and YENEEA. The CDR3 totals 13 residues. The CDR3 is CASSLFRGETQYF. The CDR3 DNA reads TGTGCCAGCAGCTTATTTCGGGGGGAGACCCAGTACTTC.

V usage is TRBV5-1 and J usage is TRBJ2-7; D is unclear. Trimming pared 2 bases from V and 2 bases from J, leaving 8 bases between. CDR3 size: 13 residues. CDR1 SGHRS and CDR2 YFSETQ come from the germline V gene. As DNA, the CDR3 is TGCGCCAGCAGCTTTGGCGAGGCCTACGAGCAGTACTTC. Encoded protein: CASSFGEAYEQYF.

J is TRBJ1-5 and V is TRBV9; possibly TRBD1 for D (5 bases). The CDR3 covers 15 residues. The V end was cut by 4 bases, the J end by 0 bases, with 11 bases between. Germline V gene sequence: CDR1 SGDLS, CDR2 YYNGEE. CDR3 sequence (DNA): TGTGCCAGCAGCCCGGGGGGATATAGCAATCAGCCCCAGCATTTT. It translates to CASSPGGYSNQPQHF.

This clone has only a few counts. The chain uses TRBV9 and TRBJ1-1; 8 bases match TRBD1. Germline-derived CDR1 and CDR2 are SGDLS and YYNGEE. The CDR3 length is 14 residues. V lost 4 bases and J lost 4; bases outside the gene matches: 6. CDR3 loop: CASSYQGAGTEAFF. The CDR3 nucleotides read TGTGCCAGCAGCTACCAGGGGGCTGGCACTGAAGCTTTCTTT.

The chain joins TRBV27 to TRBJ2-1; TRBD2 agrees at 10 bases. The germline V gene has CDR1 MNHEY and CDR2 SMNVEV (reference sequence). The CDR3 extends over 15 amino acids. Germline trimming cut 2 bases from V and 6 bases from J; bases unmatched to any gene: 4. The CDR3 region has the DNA TGTGCCAGCAGTTTAGTCCCTAGCGGGAGCAATGAGCAGTTCTTC. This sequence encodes CASSLVPSGSNEQFF.

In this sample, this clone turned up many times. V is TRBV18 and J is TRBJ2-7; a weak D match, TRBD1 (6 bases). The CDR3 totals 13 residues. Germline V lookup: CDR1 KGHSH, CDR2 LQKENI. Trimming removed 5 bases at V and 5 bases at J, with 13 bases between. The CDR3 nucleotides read TGTGCCAGCTCAGGGGACCAGGGGCACGAGCAGTACTTC. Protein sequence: CASSGDQGHEQYF.

CDR3 sequence (DNA): TGCAGCGCTAAAAACACCGGGGAGCTGTTTTTT. This translates into CSAKNTGELFF. The V and J genes are TRBV29-1 and TRBJ2-2; D is undetermined. The CDR3 contains 11 residues. Germline V CDR1 and CDR2: SQVTM, ANQGSEA. The germline V and J ends were trimmed by 7 bases and 2 bases, with 5 bases remaining between them.

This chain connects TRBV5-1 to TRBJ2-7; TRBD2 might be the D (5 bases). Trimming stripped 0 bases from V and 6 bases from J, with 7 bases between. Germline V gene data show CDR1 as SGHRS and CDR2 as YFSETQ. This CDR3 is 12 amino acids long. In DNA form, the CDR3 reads TGCGCCAGCAGCTTGGAGGCGGGCGAGCAGTACTTC. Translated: CASSLEAGEQYF. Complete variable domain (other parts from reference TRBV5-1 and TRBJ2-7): KAGVTQTPRYLIKTRGQQVTLSCSPISGHRSVSWYQQTPGQGLQFLFEYFSETQRNKGNFPGRFSGRQFSNSRSEMNVSTLELGDSALYLCASSLEAGEQYFGPGTRLTVT.

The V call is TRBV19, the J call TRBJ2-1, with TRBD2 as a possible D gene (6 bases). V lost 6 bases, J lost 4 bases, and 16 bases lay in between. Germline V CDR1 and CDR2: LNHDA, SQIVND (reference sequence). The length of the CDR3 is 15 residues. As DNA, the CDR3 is TGTGCCAGTAGGGCCCGGGGCGGGAAGTACAATGAGCAGTTCTTC. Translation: CASRARGGKYNEQFF.

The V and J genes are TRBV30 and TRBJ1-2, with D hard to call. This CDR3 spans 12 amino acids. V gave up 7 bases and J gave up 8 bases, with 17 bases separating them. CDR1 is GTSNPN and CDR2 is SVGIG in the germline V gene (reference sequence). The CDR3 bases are TGTGCCTCCCCCGGACGGACTGAGGGCTACACCTTC. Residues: CASPGRTEGYTF.

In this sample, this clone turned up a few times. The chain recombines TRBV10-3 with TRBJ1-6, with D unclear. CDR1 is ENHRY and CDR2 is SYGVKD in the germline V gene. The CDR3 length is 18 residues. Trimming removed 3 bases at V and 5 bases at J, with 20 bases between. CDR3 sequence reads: CAISDPRETRADNSPLHF. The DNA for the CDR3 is TGTGCCATCAGTGACCCAAGGGAGACTAGGGCGGATAATTCACCCCTCCACTTT.

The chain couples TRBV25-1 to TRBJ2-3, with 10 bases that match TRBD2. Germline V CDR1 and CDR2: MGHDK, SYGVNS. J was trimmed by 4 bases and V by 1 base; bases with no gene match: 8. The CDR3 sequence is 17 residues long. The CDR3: CASSEFSSGSRSDTQYF. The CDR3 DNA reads TGTGCCAGCAGTGAATTCTCTAGCGGGAGCCGGTCAGATACGCAGTATTTT.

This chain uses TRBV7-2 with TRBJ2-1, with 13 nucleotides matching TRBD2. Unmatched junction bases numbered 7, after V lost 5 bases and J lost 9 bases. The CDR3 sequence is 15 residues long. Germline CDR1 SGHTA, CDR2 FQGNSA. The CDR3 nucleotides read TGTGCCAGCAGCGCCGGGACTAGCGGGAAGGGTGAGCAGTTCTTC. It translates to CASSAGTSGKGEQFF.

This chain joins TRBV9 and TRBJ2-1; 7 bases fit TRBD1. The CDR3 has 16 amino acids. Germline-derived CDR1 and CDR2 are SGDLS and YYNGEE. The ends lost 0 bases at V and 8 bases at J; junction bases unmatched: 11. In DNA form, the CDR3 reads TGTGCCAGCAGCGTAGTAGGGGGCGTGATGACGGATGAGCAGTTCTTC. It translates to CASSVVGGVMTDEQFF. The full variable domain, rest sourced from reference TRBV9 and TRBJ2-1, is DSGVTQTPKHLITATGQRVTLRCSPRSGDLSVYWYQQSLDQGLQFLIQYYNGEERAKGNILERFSAQQFPDLHSELNLSSLELGDSALYFCASSVVGGVMTDEQFFGPGTRLTVL.

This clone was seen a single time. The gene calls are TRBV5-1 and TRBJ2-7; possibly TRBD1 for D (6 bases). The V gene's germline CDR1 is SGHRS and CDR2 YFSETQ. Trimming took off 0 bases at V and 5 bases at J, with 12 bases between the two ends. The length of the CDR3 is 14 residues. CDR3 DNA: TGCGCCAGCAGCTTGGGGGACATAAGAAACGAGCAGTACTTC. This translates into CASSLGDIRNEQYF.

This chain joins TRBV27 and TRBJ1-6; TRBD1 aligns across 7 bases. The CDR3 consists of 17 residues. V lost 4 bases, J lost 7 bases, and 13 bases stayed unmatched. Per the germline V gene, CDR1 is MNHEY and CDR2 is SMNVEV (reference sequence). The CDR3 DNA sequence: TGTGCCAGCAGTTCCCTCGAGGCAGGGGGTTCGAATTCACCCCTCCACTTT. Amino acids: CASSSLEAGGSNSPLHF.

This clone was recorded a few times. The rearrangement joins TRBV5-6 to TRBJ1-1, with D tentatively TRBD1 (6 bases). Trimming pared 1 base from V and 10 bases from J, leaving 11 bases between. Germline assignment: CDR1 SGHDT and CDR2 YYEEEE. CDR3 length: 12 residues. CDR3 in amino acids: CASSLPQGRAFF. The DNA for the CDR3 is TGTGCCAGCAGCTTGCCTCAGGGGAGAGCTTTCTTT.

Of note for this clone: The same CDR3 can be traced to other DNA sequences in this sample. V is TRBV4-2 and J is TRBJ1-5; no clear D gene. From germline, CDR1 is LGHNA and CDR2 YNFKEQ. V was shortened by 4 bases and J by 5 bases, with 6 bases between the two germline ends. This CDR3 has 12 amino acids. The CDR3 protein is CASSLGDQPQHF. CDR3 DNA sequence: TGTGCCAGCAGCCTAGGAGATCAGCCCCAGCATTTT.

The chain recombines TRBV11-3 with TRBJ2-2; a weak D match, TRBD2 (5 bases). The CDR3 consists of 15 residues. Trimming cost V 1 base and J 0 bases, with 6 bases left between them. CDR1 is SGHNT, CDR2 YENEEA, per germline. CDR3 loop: CASSLGGANTGELFF. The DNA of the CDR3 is TGTGCCAGCAGCTTAGGGGGAGCGAACACCGGGGAGCTGTTTTTT.

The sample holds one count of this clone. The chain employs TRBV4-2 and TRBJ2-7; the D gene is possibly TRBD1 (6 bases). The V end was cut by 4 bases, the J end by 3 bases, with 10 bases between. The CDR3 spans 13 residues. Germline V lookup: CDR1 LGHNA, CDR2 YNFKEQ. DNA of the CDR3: TGTGCCAGCAGCCGGACAGCCTTCTACGAGCAGTACTTC. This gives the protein CASSRTAFYEQYF.

The CDR3, as DNA: TGCGCCAGCAGCTTGGAAGGAAGCGACGAGCAGTACTTC. This sequence encodes CASSLEGSDEQYF. The chain recombines TRBV5-1 with TRBJ2-7; D is unclear. Germline CDR1 reads SGHRS; CDR2 reads YFSETQ. This CDR3 has 13 residues. Trimming shortened V by 0 bases and J by 5 bases, and 9 bases separated the two germline ends.

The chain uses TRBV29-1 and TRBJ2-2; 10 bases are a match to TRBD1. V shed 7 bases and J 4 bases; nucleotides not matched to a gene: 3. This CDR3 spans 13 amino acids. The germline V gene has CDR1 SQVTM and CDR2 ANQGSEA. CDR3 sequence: CSGQGAGTGELFF. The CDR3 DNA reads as TGCAGCGGACAGGGGGCCGGCACCGGGGAGCTGTTTTTT.

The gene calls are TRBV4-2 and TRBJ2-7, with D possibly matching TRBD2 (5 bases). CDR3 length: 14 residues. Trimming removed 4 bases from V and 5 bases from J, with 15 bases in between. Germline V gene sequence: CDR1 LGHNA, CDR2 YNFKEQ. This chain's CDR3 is CASSREGAVDEQYF. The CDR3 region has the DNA TGTGCCAGCAGCCGTGAGGGTGCGGTCGACGAGCAGTACTTC.

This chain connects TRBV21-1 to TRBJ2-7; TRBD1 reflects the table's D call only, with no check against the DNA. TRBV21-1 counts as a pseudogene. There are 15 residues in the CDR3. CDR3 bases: TGTGCCACCCCTTTCAAGTCACGGACATTATACGAGCAGTACTTC. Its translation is CATPFKSRTLYEQYF.

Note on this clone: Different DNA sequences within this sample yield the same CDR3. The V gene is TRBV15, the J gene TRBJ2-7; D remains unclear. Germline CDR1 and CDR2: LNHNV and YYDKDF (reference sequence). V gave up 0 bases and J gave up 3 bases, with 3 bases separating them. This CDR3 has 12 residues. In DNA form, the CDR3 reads TGTGCCACCAGCAGAGATCTCTACGAGCAGTACTTC. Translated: CATSRDLYEQYF.

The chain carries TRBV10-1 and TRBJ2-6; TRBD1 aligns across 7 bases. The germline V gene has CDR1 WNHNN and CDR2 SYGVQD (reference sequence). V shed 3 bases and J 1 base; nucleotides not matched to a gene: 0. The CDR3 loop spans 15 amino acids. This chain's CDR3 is CASSEQGSGANVLTF. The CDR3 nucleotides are TGCGCCAGCAGTGAACAGGGGTCTGGGGCCAACGTCCTGACTTTC.

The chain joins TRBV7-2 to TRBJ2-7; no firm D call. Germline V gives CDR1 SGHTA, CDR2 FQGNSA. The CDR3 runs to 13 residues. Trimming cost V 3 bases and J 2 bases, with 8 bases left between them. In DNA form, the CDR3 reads TGTGCCAGCAGCTTCGGTGAAGCCTACGAGCAGTACTTC. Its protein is CASSFGEAYEQYF.

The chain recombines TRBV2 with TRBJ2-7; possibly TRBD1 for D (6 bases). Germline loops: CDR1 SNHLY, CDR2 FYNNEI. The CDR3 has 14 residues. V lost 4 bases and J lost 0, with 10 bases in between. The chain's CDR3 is CASSGQVFSYEQYF. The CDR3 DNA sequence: TGTGCCAGCAGTGGACAGGTTTTCTCCTACGAGCAGTACTTC.

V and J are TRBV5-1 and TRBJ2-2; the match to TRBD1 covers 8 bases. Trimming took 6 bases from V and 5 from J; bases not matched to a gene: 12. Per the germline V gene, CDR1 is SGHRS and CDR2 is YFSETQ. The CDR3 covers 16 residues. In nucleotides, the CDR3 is TGCGCCAGCACCCAATCAAACAGGGGGAGGACCGGGGAGCTGTTTTTT. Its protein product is CASTQSNRGRTGELFF.

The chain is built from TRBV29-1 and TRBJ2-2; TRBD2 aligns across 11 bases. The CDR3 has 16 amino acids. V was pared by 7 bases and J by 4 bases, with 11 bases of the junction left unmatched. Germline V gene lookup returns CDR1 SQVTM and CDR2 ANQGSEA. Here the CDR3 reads CSAHLAGGGGTGELFF. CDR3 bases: TGCAGCGCTCACCTAGCGGGAGGAGGGGGCACCGGGGAGCTGTTTTTT.